What follows describes a single TCR beta chain. Its matching antigen is unknown. Germline-derived CDR1 and CDR2 are SGHNT and YYREEE (reference sequence). The CDR3 has 14 amino acids. V lost 4 bases to trimming and J lost 10 bases, with 18 bases between them. The time point here: baseline pretreatment blood. Stated treatment: 15 Gy SBRT to primary tumor, nephrectomy 4 weeks later. After SBRT, blood was collected at 2 and 4 weeks, plus baseline. Using immunoSEQ multiplex PCR, the repertoire was profiled, and TCRdb retains in-frame clones only, with some absent. The data show 150,000 or so clones, about 88% seen once. This specimen belongs to a study of radiation and T cells in renal cell carcinoma. Study-wide background: Nephrectomy followed 15 Gy stereotactic body radiation by 4 weeks.

Study findings and constraints: From baseline, blood top tumor clonotypes peaked at 2 weeks post-radiation. Without pretreatment biopsies, baseline tumor clonotype presence was undetermined.

The sample consisted of blood, taken from a patient whose treatment included radiotherapy and nephrectomy. This sequence was found in a woman aged 70-85 years with renal cell carcinoma. This chain uses TRBV5-4 with TRBJ2-1, with D maybe TRBD2 (6 bases). In DNA, the CDR3 is TGTGCCAGCAGCCGGCGGAGGGGCGGGGACGAGCAGTTCTTC. As protein: CASSRRRGGDEQFF.